The present T cell receptor beta chain was sequenced within a study of T-cell memory formation after mild COVID-19. Study information: TCR clusters mostly belonged to single donors. Study findings and constraints: Within pre-infection memory, some responding clones were found, suggesting cross-reactive memory joined. Day 15 to 85 contracting clones showed balanced CD4/CD8; day 15 to 37 expanders favored CD4+.

Notes on this clonotype: Its antigen is still unknown.

Constant-segment-primed 5'RACE gave TCR alpha and TCR beta cDNA libraries with sample barcodes and UMIs. In TCRdb, the 5' RACE reads were re-called with MiXCR into one record per CDR3 protein. This table holds hundreds of thousands of distinct CDR3 sequences, 15% to 20% found once. Trimming cost V 3 bases and J 0 bases, with 5 bases left between them. The CDR3 has 12 amino acids. The germline V gene has CDR1 DFQATT and CDR2 SNEGSKA (reference sequence). The receptor was isolated from an adult woman who had mild COVID-19 (a few samples of this study predate the infection). Cell type and time point are not known. This chain connects TRBV20-1 to TRBJ2-5; D is undetermined. The sequenced material came from PBMCs or a T cell subset sorted from them (not recorded which). The DNA of the CDR3 is TGCAGTGCTAGCCAGGACCAAGAGACCCAGTACTTC. Translation gives CSASQDQETQYF.